The T cell receptor (beta chain) under discussion was sequenced for a study of cytomegalovirus exposure and HLA in healthy donors. General study findings and limits: Cytomegalovirus-associated TCR beta chains were listed, numbering 150 to 200. Testing in vitro showed a few CMV-associated chains specific for CMV antigens. It was reportedly the case that the classifier diagnosed cytomegalovirus status with high specificity and sensitivity.

These donors were members of the roughly 120-subject validation cohort, a group separate from the approximately 670-subject first cohort. As to this clone: Its cognate antigen is unknown.

V shed 1 base and J shed 4 bases, with 8 bases lying between them. CDR3 length: 13 residues. Germline V gene sequence: CDR1 SGHAT, CDR2 FQNNGV. Assay: immunoSEQ multiplex PCR; the TCRdb copy retains only in-frame clones and omits some. The repertoire holds about 170,000 clones, with roughly 91% as singletons. V is TRBV11-2 and J is TRBJ2-7, with D possibly matching TRBD2 (5 bases). The receptor was isolated from a woman younger than 35 in good health and CMV-seropositive. What was sequenced was PBMCs. The CDR3 sequence: CASSLAGWYEQYF. The CDR3 DNA follows: TGTGCCAGCAGCTTAGCGGGATGGTACGAGCAGTACTTC.